The next 14 T cell receptor beta chains were all read from a single sample in a study of tumor and adjacent non-tumor tissue in lung cancer. Three rounds of nested PCR, following a modified ARM-PCR protocol, produced the TCRbeta library. In TCRdb, the multiplex PCR reads were re-called with MiXCR into one record per CDR3 protein. The table lists approximately 79,000 distinct CDR3 sequences, about three fifths of them singletons. No cell sorting was done before RNA was extracted from the tissue. Sequencing was carried out using lung tumor tissue. These receptors were taken from a man aged 70-80 years with non-small cell lung cancer.

The chain has TRBV11-2 and TRBJ2-6, with D maybe TRBD1 (5 bases). V lost 1 base to trimming and J lost 4 bases, with 11 bases between them. In germline, CDR1 is SGHAT, CDR2 FQNNGV. The CDR3 length is 16 residues. The CDR3 DNA reads as TGTGCCAGCAGCTTAGGCCAGGGAACCGGGGCCAACGTCCTGACTTTC. Its translation: CASSLGQGTGANVLTF.

About this clonotype itself: One end of the junction varies from germline; a read error may be responsible. V and J are TRBV10-1 and TRBJ2-2; possibly TRBD1 or TRBD2 for D (5 bases each). There are 14 residues in the CDR3. In germline, CDR1 is WNHNN, CDR2 SYGVQD (reference sequence). CDR3 in DNA: TGCGCCAACAGTGACGGGACGGGAACCGGGGAGCTGTTTTTT. Its translation: CANSDGTGTGELFF.

Worth noting for this clonotype: Relative to the germline gene, one junction end is altered; a read error may explain this. This chain uses TRBV12-3 or TRBV12-4 with TRBJ2-3, with 10 bases aligning to TRBD2. CDR3 length: 21 amino acids. The CDR3 here is CASSSRGLAGASFRITDRQNF. The DNA of the CDR3 is TGTGCCAGCAGTTCTAGAGGGCTAGCGGGAGCAAGCTTTAGAATTACAGATAGGCAGAATTTT.

A note on this clonotype: This clone may be a read error of a much larger clone one base away. V is TRBV14 and J is TRBJ2-7; possible D gene TRBD2, 5 bases. From germline, CDR1 is SGHDN and CDR2 FVKESK. This CDR3 spans 15 amino acids. Trimming left V 3 bases short and J 6 bases short, with 18 bases between. CDR3 sequence: CASSHRTPRGREQYF. The CDR3 DNA is TGTGCCAGCAGCCATCGGACGCCTCGAGGGCGCGAGCAGTACTTC.

This chain connects TRBV6-4 to TRBJ2-2; D is uncertain. The CDR3 consists of 12 residues. Germline loops: CDR1 MRHNA, CDR2 SNTAGT. The CDR3 DNA reads TGTGCAAGCTCTACCATCACCGGGGAGCTGTTTTTT. Its translation: CASSTITGELFF.

In this sample, this clonotype turned up many times. The V call is TRBV12-3 or TRBV12-4, the J call TRBJ2-5; D ambiguous. This CDR3 has 14 amino acids. Trimming removed 4 bases at V and 1 base at J, with 10 bases between. Here the CDR3 DNA reads TGTGCCAGCAGTTACCCAGAAACCCAAGAGACCCAGTACTTC. Encoded protein: CASSYPETQETQYF.

With regard to this clonotype: At one end the junction does not follow the germline gene, possibly because of a read error. The genes are TRBV11-1 and TRBJ2-7; D gene uncertain. This CDR3 has 13 amino acids. Germline V gene lookup returns CDR1 SGHAT and CDR2 FQDESV (reference sequence). The CDR3 loop reads CASNSRQNYERYF. DNA for the CDR3: TGTGCCAGCAACTCCCGTCAGAACTACGAGCGGTACTTC.

The V and J genes are TRBV5-5 and TRBJ2-5; a weak D match, TRBD1 (5 bases). The germline gives CDR1 SGHKS, CDR2 YYEKEE (reference sequence). V lost 5 bases, J lost 7 bases, and 21 bases lay in between. This CDR3 is 15 amino acids long. The CDR3 sequence: CASSLQPGRKGTQYF. For the CDR3, the DNA is TGTGCCAGCAGTTTGCAACCAGGGCGAAAGGGGACCCAGTACTTC.

This clonotype is labeled medium-sized (0.01 to 0.1%). The V call is TRBV20-1, the J call TRBJ2-1, with 14 bases fitting TRBD2. The CDR3 is made up of 16 amino acids. Germline CDR1 and CDR2: DFQATT and SNEGSKA (reference sequence). With 3 bases clipped from V and 6 bases from J, the junction kept 7 bases outside the gene matches. CDR3 DNA sequence: TGCAGTGCTAGTCGGCCGGGACTAGCGGGAGTCAATGAGCAGTTCTTC. As protein: CSASRPGLAGVNEQFF.

In the case of this clonotype: The junction differs from germline at one of its ends, possibly a read error. The V and J genes are TRBV6-1 and TRBJ1-2, with D unclear. This CDR3 is built from 13 residues. Germline V gives CDR1 MNHNS, CDR2 SASEGT. In nucleotides, the CDR3 is TGCGCCAGCATTCCCGACGATAACTATGGCTACACCTTC. It encodes CASIPDDNYGYTF.

In this sample, this clonotype turned up once. The junction and the germline gene differ at one end; a read error may be behind it. The genes are TRBV7-8 and TRBJ2-5, with a possible D match to TRBD2 (5 bases). The CDR3 contains 13 residues. Germline assignment: CDR1 SGHVS and CDR2 FQNEAQ. The CDR3 protein is CASNLVFREIQYF. Here the CDR3 DNA reads TGTGCCAGCAACTTAGTTTTTAGGGAGATCCAGTACTTC. Variable domain in full (rest from reference TRBV7-8 and TRBJ2-5): GAGVSQSPRYKVAKRGQDVALRCDPISGHVSLFWYQQALGQGPEFLTYFQNEAQLDKSGLPSDRFFAERPEGSVSTLKIQRTQQEDSAVYLCASNLVFREIQYFGPGTRLLVL.

This clonotype has just one count. In this CDR3 the conserved last residue, phenylalanine or tryptophan, is missing, so a read error is likely. The gene calls are TRBV6-5 and TRBJ2-7; 10 bases map to TRBD2. The germline gives CDR1 MNHEY, CDR2 SVGAGI. The V segment lost 7 bases and the J segment 5 bases; nucleotides outside the gene matches: 8. CDR3 length: 14 residues. For the CDR3, the DNA is TGTGCCAGCAATCTACTAGCGGGAAAGAACGAGCAGTACCTC. As protein: CASNLLAGKNEQYL.

V gene TRBV5-6 combines with J gene TRBJ2-1, with D possibly being TRBD2 (5 bases). The germline gives CDR1 SGHDT, CDR2 YYEEEE. Trimming left V 1 base short and J 13 bases short, with 12 bases between. The CDR3 runs to 12 residues. CDR3 protein: CASSLNGRRQFF. The CDR3 nucleotides read TGTGCCAGCAGCTTGAATGGGAGACGTCAGTTCTTC.

This clonotype was recorded only once. The junction departs from germline at one end; a sequencing error may be responsible. The genes are TRBV11-2 and TRBJ2-3; D might be TRBD1 or TRBD2, each matching 5 bases. The CDR3 has 15 amino acids. Per germline, CDR1 SGHAT and CDR2 FQNNGV. For the CDR3, the DNA is TGTGCCAGCAGCTTACTAGCAGACAGCACAGATACGCAGTACTTT. Encoded protein: CASSLLADSTDTQYF.